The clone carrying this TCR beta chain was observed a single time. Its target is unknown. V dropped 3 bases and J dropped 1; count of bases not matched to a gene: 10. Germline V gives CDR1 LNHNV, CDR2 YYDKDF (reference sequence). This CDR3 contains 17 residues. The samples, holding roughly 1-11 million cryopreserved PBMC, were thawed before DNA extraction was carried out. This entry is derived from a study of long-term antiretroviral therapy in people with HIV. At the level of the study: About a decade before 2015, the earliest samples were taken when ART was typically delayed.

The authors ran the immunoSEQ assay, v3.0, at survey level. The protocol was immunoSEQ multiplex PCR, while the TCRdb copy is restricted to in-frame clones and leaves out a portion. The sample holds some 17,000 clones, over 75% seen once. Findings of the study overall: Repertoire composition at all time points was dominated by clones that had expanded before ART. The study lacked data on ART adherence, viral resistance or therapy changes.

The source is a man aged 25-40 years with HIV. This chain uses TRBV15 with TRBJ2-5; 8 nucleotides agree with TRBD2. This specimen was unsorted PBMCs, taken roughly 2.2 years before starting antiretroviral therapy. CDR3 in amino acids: CATSSGRGAGGQETQYF. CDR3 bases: TGTGCCACCAGCAGCGGTCGTGGTGCGGGGGGCCAAGAGACCCAGTACTTC.